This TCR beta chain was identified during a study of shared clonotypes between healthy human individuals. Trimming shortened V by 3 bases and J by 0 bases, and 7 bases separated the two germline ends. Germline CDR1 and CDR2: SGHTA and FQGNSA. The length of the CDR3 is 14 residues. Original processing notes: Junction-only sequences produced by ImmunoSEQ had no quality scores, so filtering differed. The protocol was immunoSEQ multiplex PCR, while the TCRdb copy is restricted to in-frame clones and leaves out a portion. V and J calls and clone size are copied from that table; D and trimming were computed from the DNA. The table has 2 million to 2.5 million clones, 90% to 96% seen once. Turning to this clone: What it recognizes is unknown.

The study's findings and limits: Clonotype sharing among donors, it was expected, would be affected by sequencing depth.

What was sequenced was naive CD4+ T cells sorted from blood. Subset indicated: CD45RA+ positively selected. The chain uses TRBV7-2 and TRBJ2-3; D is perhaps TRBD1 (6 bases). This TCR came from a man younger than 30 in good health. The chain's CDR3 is CASSLTGSTDTQYF. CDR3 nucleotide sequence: TGTGCCAGCAGCTTGACAGGTAGCACAGATACGCAGTATTTT.